The sequence of this TCR beta chain was determined in a study of beta chain features in type 1 diabetes. Every bit of the isolated RNA underwent reverse transcription, so sequencing read expressed TCRB transcripts. Deep immunoSEQ sequencing covered naive, central memory and regulatory T cell samples. The protocol was immunoSEQ multiplex PCR, while the TCRdb copy is restricted to in-frame clones and leaves out a portion. The repertoire includes about 360,000 clones, roughly an eighth of them detected once, and 0.017% sits in the top ten. Sorted populations were all over 98% pure. Concerning this clone: Its specificity is not known.

Study-level findings and limits: VDJ junctions in type 1 diabetes patients carried more deletions and fewer insertions.

The germline gives CDR1 MDHEN, CDR2 SYDVKM. CDR3 length equals 12 residues. V was clipped by 6 bases and J by 6 bases, with 12 bases between them. The source of this sequence is a young man in good health. The chain joins TRBV28 to TRBJ2-7; D is perhaps TRBD1 (5 bases). The sequenced sample consisted of naive CD4+ T cells from blood. CDR3 in DNA: TGTGCCAGCAGCCCAGACAGTCTCGAGCAGTACTTC. Amino acids: CASSPDSLEQYF. The complete variable domain, with remaining parts taken from reference TRBV28 and TRBJ2-7, reads DVKVTQSSRYLVKRTGEKVFLECVQDMDHENMFWYRQDPGLGLRLIYFSYDVKMKEKGDIPEGYSVSREKKERFSLILESASTNQTSMYLCASSPDSLEQYFGPGTRLTVT.